This T cell receptor beta chain was sequenced during a study of a mutant IDH1 vaccine in newly diagnosed glioma. Study-wide background: Treated patients were about 60% male, around 40% female, mean age approximately 41 years.

As to this clone: Antigen: not known.

Germline V gives CDR1 MNHEY, CDR2 SMNVEV (reference sequence). CDR3 size: 16 residues. The J segment lost 1 base and the V segment lost 5 bases, leaving 10 bases of the junction unmatched. Noted time point: week 5, during vaccination. Vaccination comprised doses that each held 300 ug of mutant IDH1 20-mer peptide, plus topical imiquimod. Clones were read by immunoSEQ multiplex PCR, and TCRdb kept only the in-frame ones, dropping some. The table shows about 60,000 clones, with about 86% occurring only once. The clonotype was recovered from a woman aged 45-65 years with glioma. V and J are TRBV27 and TRBJ2-7; TRBD1 aligns across 8 bases. The source material was PBMCs, sampled from a glioma patient whose treatment included an IDH1 peptide vaccine. The CDR3 DNA sequence: TGTGCCAGCAGTCCCCGAGGACAGGGAATATCCTACGAGCAGTACTTC. This translates into CASSPRGQGISYEQYF.